What follows are 23 T cell receptor beta chains derived from one specimen sequenced in a study of blood T cell repertoires in COVID-19. Generated by immunoSEQ multiplex PCR, the TCRdb table keeps only in-frame clones and is missing some. Of fewer than 250,000 clones in the sample, about four fifths were seen once. The material sequenced was peripheral blood. These receptors all stem from a woman aged 70-85 years with active or convalescent COVID-19.

The CDR3 loop reads CSASNPLAGVENEQFF. Here the CDR3 DNA reads TGCAGTGCTAGTAATCCTCTAGCGGGAGTGGAGAATGAGCAGTTCTTC. This chain joins TRBV20-1 and TRBJ2-1; the match to TRBD2 covers 10 bases. Per the germline V gene, CDR1 is DFQATT and CDR2 is SNEGSKA (reference sequence). This CDR3 is 16 amino acids long. With 3 bases clipped from V and 7 bases from J, the junction kept 12 bases outside the gene matches.

This rearrangement joins TRBV2 to TRBJ1-4, with a weak D call TRBD1 (6 bases). Trimming took 7 bases from V and 0 from J, leaving 12 bases between them. Germline CDR1 and CDR2: SNHLY and FYNNEI. The length of the CDR3 is 15 residues. The DNA for the CDR3 is TGTGCCAGCAATAGGCAGGGGACAACTAATGAAAAACTGTTTTTT. Amino acids: CASNRQGTTNEKLFF.

This chain links TRBV5-1 with TRBJ2-7; weak D call: TRBD2 (5 bases). Germline V gives CDR1 SGHRS, CDR2 YFSETQ. The CDR3 spans 13 residues. The V gene lost 2 bases and the J gene lost 7 bases, with 13 bases spanning the gap. The CDR3 nucleotides are TGCGCCAGCAGCTTCAGAGGGCAATCGGAGCAGTACTTC. Encoded protein: CASSFRGQSEQYF.

Regarding this clone: The germline gene is not matched at one end of the junction; a read error may be the cause. V and J are TRBV5-6 and TRBJ2-1; 9 bases agree with TRBD2. CDR3 size: 15 residues. Germline assignment: CDR1 SGHDT and CDR2 YYEEEE. CDR3 protein: CASSYGTSSHNEQFF. DNA of the CDR3: TGTGCCAGCAGCTATGGGACTAGCTCCCACAATGAGCAGTTCTTC.

The genes are TRBV9 and TRBJ2-5, with D perhaps TRBD2 (6 bases). Trimming shortened V by 4 bases and J by 2 bases, and 15 bases separated the two germline ends. The CDR3 contains 15 residues. From germline, CDR1 is SGDLS and CDR2 YYNGEE. CDR3 DNA: TGTGCCAGCAGCCCCGGGGGTGTACTTCAAGAGACCCAGTACTTC. Translation gives CASSPGGVLQETQYF.

This clone has just one count. The rearrangement uses TRBV9 and TRBJ2-1, with 11 bases fitting TRBD2. V dropped 10 bases and J dropped 10; count of bases not matched to a gene: 16. The CDR3 consists of 15 residues. Germline loops: CDR1 SGDLS, CDR2 YYNGEE. The CDR3 reads CAPEGLADFPGEQFF. CDR3 in DNA: TGTGCCCCCGAGGGACTAGCGGACTTCCCGGGAGAGCAGTTCTTC.

This clone has only one observation. V and J are TRBV27 and TRBJ2-6; the match to TRBD1 covers 9 bases. This CDR3 has 21 residues. Per the germline V gene, CDR1 is MNHEY and CDR2 is SMNVEV (reference sequence). J lost 1 base, V lost 2 bases, and 15 bases had no gene match. Here the CDR3 DNA reads TGTGCCAGCAGTTTAGCCCCCCCGGGACAGGGAGCAATTTCTGGGGCCAACGTCCTGACTTTC. It is translated as CASSLAPPGQGAISGANVLTF.

The chain links TRBV27 to TRBJ1-5; no reliable D call. Germline V gene data show CDR1 as MNHEY and CDR2 as SMNVEV (reference sequence). Trimming cost V 8 bases and J 6 bases, with 17 bases left between them. This CDR3 spans 14 amino acids. CDR3 loop: CASGPGLASQPQHF. In nucleotides, the CDR3 is TGTGCCAGCGGGCCCGGACTTGCGAGTCAGCCCCAGCATTTT.

V gene TRBV6-1 combines with J gene TRBJ2-3, with TRBD2 matching 10 bases. CDR1 MNHNS and CDR2 SASEGT come from the germline V gene. CDR3 length: 15 amino acids. Trimming took 2 bases from V and 5 from J; bases not matched to a gene: 4. CDR3: CASSELAGVGDTQYF. For the CDR3, the DNA is TGTGCCAGCAGTGAACTAGCGGGAGTTGGAGATACGCAGTATTTT.

This chain joins TRBV27 and TRBJ1-5; D gene uncertain. CDR1 and CDR2 from the germline V gene are MNHEY and SMNVEV (reference sequence). The CDR3 length is 13 residues. Trimming stripped 4 bases from V and 5 bases from J, with 9 bases between. CDR3 residues: CASSSHIDQPQHF. The CDR3 DNA is TGTGCCAGCAGTTCCCACATTGATCAGCCCCAGCATTTT.

The chain employs TRBV18 and TRBJ1-3, with D tentatively TRBD1 (6 bases). The CDR3 runs to 15 residues. V lost 2 bases to trimming and J lost 11 bases, with 19 bases between them. Germline V lookup: CDR1 KGHSH, CDR2 LQKENI. CDR3 amino acids: CASSPYSGTLAAIYF. DNA for the CDR3: TGTGCCAGCTCACCATACTCCGGGACACTGGCGGCCATATATTTT. The variable domain in full, with the rest retrieved from reference TRBV18 and TRBJ1-3, is NAGVMQNPRHLVRRRGQEARLRCSPMKGHSHVYWYRQLPEEGLKFMVYLQKENIIDESGMPKERFSAEFPKEGPSILRIQQVVRGDSAAYFCASSPYSGTLAAIYFGEGSWLTVV.

This chain connects TRBV28 to TRBJ2-2; 9 nucleotides agree with TRBD2. V trimming: 5 bases; J trimming: 7 bases; junction bases outside the gene matches: 8. The CDR3 sequence is 15 residues long. Germline lookup yields CDR1 MDHEN and CDR2 SYDVKM. CDR3 region: CASSPAGGGIGELFF. Written as DNA, the CDR3 is TGTGCCAGCAGTCCAGCGGGGGGTGGCATCGGGGAGCTGTTTTTT.

The gene calls are TRBV5-1 and TRBJ2-5; a possible D gene is TRBD2 (6 bases). V lost 7 bases to trimming and J lost 4 bases, with 20 bases between them. The CDR3 has 15 amino acids. Germline CDR1 and CDR2: SGHRS and YFSETQ. The CDR3 sequence: CASQRSGGAGETQYF. Written as DNA, the CDR3 is TGCGCCAGCCAACGGTCCGGCGGGGCAGGAGAGACCCAGTACTTC.

This clone occurred once. The chain carries TRBV11-2 and TRBJ2-2; weak D call: TRBD2 (6 bases). CDR1 SGHAT and CDR2 FQNNGV come from the germline V gene. V shed 6 bases and J shed 4 bases, with 21 bases lying between them. There are 17 residues in the CDR3. CDR3 bases: TGTGCCAGCAGTTGGGCCAAGAACGTCGGGGGCACCGGGGAGCTGTTTTTT. Its protein product is CASSWAKNVGGTGELFF.

In its sample, this clone was seen once. This CDR3 is CASSRGAGESYEQYF. The CDR3, as DNA: TGTGCCAGCAGCCGGGGGGCAGGGGAGTCCTACGAGCAGTACTTC. This rearrangement joins TRBV7-9 to TRBJ2-7; tentative D call: TRBD2 (7 bases). The CDR3 has 15 amino acids. Germline V gene sequence: CDR1 SEHNR, CDR2 FQNEAQ (reference sequence). With 5 bases removed from V and 1 base from J, the gap between germline ends came to 15 bases.

The chain combines TRBV6-6 with TRBJ2-3, with 11 bases lining up with TRBD2. Germline V gene sequence: CDR1 MNHNY, CDR2 SVGAGI (reference sequence). The V gene end was trimmed by 5 bases and the J gene end by 2 bases; junction bases not matched to a gene: 6. This CDR3 has 16 residues. The CDR3 protein is CASSKGLAALTDTQYF. The DNA of the CDR3 is TGTGCCAGCAGTAAGGGACTAGCGGCCCTCACAGATACGCAGTATTTT.

The chain couples TRBV12-3 or TRBV12-4 to TRBJ2-1, with TRBD1 as a possible D gene (5 bases). This CDR3 has 13 amino acids. V was shortened by 6 bases and J by 9 bases, with 15 bases between the two germline ends. This CDR3 reads CASSSPGNGEQFF. The DNA of the CDR3 is TGTGCCAGCAGCTCTCCAGGGAACGGTGAGCAGTTCTTC.

The chain employs TRBV19 and TRBJ1-1; 9 bases agree with TRBD1. Trimming at V came to 4 bases and at J to 6 bases, leaving 6 bases not matched to a gene. The CDR3 spans 14 residues. CDR1 LNHDA and CDR2 SQIVND come from the germline V gene (reference sequence). The chain's CDR3 is CASSSDRGGAEAFF. The CDR3 nucleotides are TGTGCCAGTAGTAGTGACAGGGGGGGGGCTGAAGCTTTCTTT. The whole variable domain, filled in from reference TRBV19 and TRBJ1-1, reads DGGITQSPKYLFRKEGQNVTLSCEQNLNHDAMYWYRQDPGQGLRLIYYSQIVNDFQKGDIAEGYSVSREKKESFPLTVTSAQKNPTAFYLCASSSDRGGAEAFFGQGTRLTVV.

V usage is TRBV19 and J usage is TRBJ2-2, with D maybe TRBD2 (7 bases). The CDR3 is 14 residues long. V was clipped by 9 bases and J by 3 bases, with 14 bases between them. Germline V gives CDR1 LNHDA, CDR2 SQIVND (reference sequence). The CDR3 is CASRTRGDTGELFF. CDR3 nucleotide sequence: TGTGCCAGCAGGACTAGGGGGGACACCGGGGAGCTGTTTTTT.

This rearrangement joins TRBV5-4 to TRBJ2-7; D not resolved. Trimming shortened V by 0 bases and J by 3 bases, and 13 bases separated the two germline ends. Germline assignment: CDR1 SGHNT and CDR2 YYREEE (reference sequence). The CDR3 covers 15 residues. CDR3 in DNA: TGTGCCAGCAGCTTGGAAGTTGATCCTAGCTACGAGCAGTACTTC. It codes for CASSLEVDPSYEQYF. The full variable domain, rest sourced from reference TRBV5-4 and TRBJ2-7, is ETGVTQSPTHLIKTRGQQVTLRCSSQSGHNTVSWYQQALGQGPQFIFQYYREEENGRGNFPPRFSGLQFPNYSSELNVNALELDDSALYLCASSLEVDPSYEQYFGPGTRLTVT.

V is TRBV3-1 (or the pseudogene TRBV3-2) and J is TRBJ1-5, with 7 bases fitting TRBD1. V gave up 3 bases and J gave up 1 base; unmatched junction bases: 9. Germline V CDR1 and CDR2: LGHDT, YNNKEL (reference sequence). The CDR3 covers 17 residues. The CDR3 DNA is TGTGCCAGCAGCCACGGGCCGGGACAGTCGAGCAATCAGCCCCAGCATTTT. Its translation is CASSHGPGQSSNQPQHF.

V gene TRBV27 combines with J gene TRBJ2-3; D might be TRBD1 (6 bases). Germline V gives CDR1 MNHEY, CDR2 SMNVEV (reference sequence). The CDR3 runs to 13 residues. Trimming took 10 bases from V and 4 from J, leaving 15 bases between them. CDR3 in DNA: TGTGCCACCAGGGACAACCACCCAGATACGCAGTATTTT. Its protein product is CATRDNHPDTQYF.

The CDR3 reads CASSLGQGAKNQPQHF. The CDR3 DNA is TGCGCCAGCAGCCTAGGACAGGGGGCAAAAAATCAGCCCCAGCATTTT. This chain links TRBV4-1 with TRBJ1-5; 11 bases match TRBD1. CDR1 MGHRA and CDR2 YSYEKL come from the germline V gene. The CDR3 loop spans 16 amino acids. Trimming at V came to 4 bases and at J to 4 bases, leaving 6 bases not matched to a gene.